A selection of T cell receptor beta chains follows, all from one sample in a study of T-cell reconstitution after alpha-beta-depleted transplantation in children. Via MiXCR, TCRdb re-called the PCR reads, giving one row per CDR3 protein. Of around 490,000 distinct CDR3 sequences listed, around 10% were seen once; the top ten hold 14%. Material: PBMCs, mostly from graft donor cells, obtained 180 days after TCRalphabeta/CD19-depleted stem cell transplant. Receptors originate from a female patient between 2 and 15 years old who had a stem cell transplant for aplastic anemia, so the T cells may come from the graft donor. Each CDR3 is given with its conserved first and last residue. A D gene is named only where the DNA matches it firmly. Clone sizes are given selectively: once, few, many, or a class where the clone is expanded.

V	D	size	length	J	CDR3	DNA
TRBV6-5	-	-	14	TRBJ2-5	CASSSRQILETQYF	TGTGCCAGCAGTTCCCGACAGATTCTAGAGACCCAGTACTTC
TRBV5-1	TRBD2	-	17	TRBJ2-5	CASSLVLAGGPGETQYF	TGCGCCAGCAGCTTGGTGTTAGCGGGAGGGCCAGGAGAGACCCAGTACTTC
TRBV4-3	-	few	19	TRBJ2-7	CASSRKVVRRERRVYEQYF	TGCGCCAGCAGCCGGAAGGTCGTCCGGAGGGAACGCAGGGTCTACGAGCAGTACTTC
TRBV15	-	-	15	TRBJ1-5	CATSSWDRRNQPQHF	TGTGCCACCAGCAGCTGGGACCGCCGAAATCAGCCCCAGCATTTT
TRBV12-3/TRBV12-4	-	few	16	TRBJ2-1	CASTENGPSSYNEQFF	TGTGCCAGCACCGAAAACGGGCCAAGCTCCTACAATGAGCAGTTCTTC
TRBV20-1	-	many	15	TRBJ2-7	CSARDGRGLSYEQYF	TGCAGTGCTAGAGATGGACGGGGGCTTTCCTACGAGCAGTACTTC
TRBV20-1	TRBD2	-	13	TRBJ2-7	CSATAGVPYEQYF	TGCAGTGCTACAGCGGGAGTGCCCTACGAGCAGTACTTC
TRBV14	-	-	17	TRBJ2-1	CASTSKSGLPTGNEQFF	TGTGCCAGCACCTCCAAGAGCGGACTCCCGACCGGCAATGAGCAGTTCTTC
TRBV3-1	TRBD2	few	17	TRBJ2-1	CASSQGLAGGSYNEQFF	TGTGCCAGCAGCCAAGGACTAGCGGGAGGCTCCTACAATGAGCAGTTCTTC
TRBV10-3	-	few	16	TRBJ1-5	CAISSSAGTQNQPQHF	TGTGCCATCAGTTCCTCGGCTGGGACACAAAATCAGCCCCAGCATTTT
TRBV4-1	TRBD1	few	14	TRBJ1-5	CASSPGQKSQPQHF	TGCGCCAGCAGCCCGGGACAGAAAAGTCAGCCCCAGCATTTT
TRBV2	-	-	13	TRBJ2-2	CASSEASVGELFF	TGTGCCAGCAGTGAAGCTAGCGTTGGGGAGCTGTTTTTT
TRBV25-1	-	-	16	TRBJ1-6	CASSAPFMGNNSPLHF	TGTGCCAGCAGTGCGCCCTTTATGGGCAATAATTCACCCCTCCACTTT
TRBV20-1	TRBD2	few	15	TRBJ2-1	CSARGGLAGGNEQFF	TGCAGTGCTAGAGGAGGGCTAGCGGGAGGAAATGAGCAGTTCTTC
TRBV20-1	-	few	11	TRBJ1-3	CSAERGDTIYF	TGCAGTGCAGAACGAGGGGACACCATATATTTT
TRBV28	-	few	14	TRBJ2-2	CASLWGANTGELFF	TGTGCCAGCCTATGGGGGGCGAACACCGGGGAGCTGTTTTTT
TRBV7-6	-	-	13	TRBJ1-1	CASSLQRNTESFF	TGTGCCAGCAGCTTACAGAGGAACACTGAATCTTTCTTT
TRBV29-1	TRBD1	-	13	TRBJ1-2	CSSGTGEGYGYTF	TGCAGCTCTGGGACAGGCGAAGGCTATGGCTACACCTTC
TRBV20-1	-	-	12	TRBJ1-2	CSATQTNYGYTF	TGCAGTGCTACACAGACTAACTATGGCTACACCTTC
TRBV5-5	-	many	13	TRBJ2-1	CASRLQWVNEQFF	TGTGCCAGCAGGCTGCAGTGGGTTAATGAGCAGTTCTTC
TRBV20-1	TRBD2	few	14	TRBJ2-5	CSARGLAIVETQYF	TGCAGTGCTAGGGGACTAGCGATTGTCGAGACCCAGTACTTC
TRBV12-3/TRBV12-4	-	many	12	TRBJ2-5	CASSLTRRTQYF	TGTGCCAGCAGTCTGACTAGAAGGACCCAGTACTTC
TRBV9	TRBD2	-	15	TRBJ2-3	CASSVPSGRDDTQYF	TGTGCCAGCAGCGTCCCTAGCGGGAGGGATGATACGCAGTATTTT
TRBV7-9	-	few	14	TRBJ2-7	CASSPPMSLYEQYF	TGTGCCAGCAGCCCCCCGATGTCCCTTTACGAGCAGTACTTC